Included here is one TCR beta chain sequence, with context. The entry originates in a study of blood T cell repertoires in COVID-19. The germline CDR1 and CDR2 sequences are SGHKS and YYEKEE (reference sequence). This CDR3 is 14 amino acids long. Trimming took 0 bases from V and 6 from J; bases not matched to a gene: 6. The protocol was immunoSEQ multiplex PCR, while the TCRdb copy is restricted to in-frame clones and leaves out a portion. Of approximately 250,000 clones listed, over 80% are singletons. This TCR came from a human donor in a cohort sampled during active COVID-19. The chain combines TRBV5-5 with TRBJ2-7; 7 nucleotides line up with TRBD2. Sequencing input: peripheral blood. As DNA, the CDR3 is TGTGCCAGCAGCTTGGGGACGCGGGAGTCCGAGCAGTACTTC. It translates to CASSLGTRESEQYF.